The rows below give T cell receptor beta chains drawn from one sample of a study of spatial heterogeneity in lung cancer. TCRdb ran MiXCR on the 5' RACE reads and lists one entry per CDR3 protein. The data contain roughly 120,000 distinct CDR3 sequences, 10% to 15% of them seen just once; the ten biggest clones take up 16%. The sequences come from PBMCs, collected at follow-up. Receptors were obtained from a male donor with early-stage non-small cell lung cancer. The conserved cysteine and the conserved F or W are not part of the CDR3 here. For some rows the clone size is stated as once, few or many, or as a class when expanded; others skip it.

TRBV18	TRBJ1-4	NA	ASSPPYSQNEKLF
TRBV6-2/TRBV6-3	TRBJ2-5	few	ASRRGVVETQY
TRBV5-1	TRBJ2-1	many	ASGQGDGNEQF
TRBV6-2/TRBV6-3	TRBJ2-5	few	ASSYGDRDQETQY
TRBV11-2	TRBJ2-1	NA	ASSSQLLAGLFSQQF
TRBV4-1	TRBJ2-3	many	ASSQGFSGGTDTQY
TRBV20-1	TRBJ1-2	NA	SANSDAYGYT
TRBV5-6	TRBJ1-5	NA	ASSLTGNAQPQH
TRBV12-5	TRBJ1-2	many	ASGLTRQGVGRYGYT
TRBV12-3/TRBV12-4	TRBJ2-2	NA	ASSLGTGSTGELF
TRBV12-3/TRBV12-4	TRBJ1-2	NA	ASSSGTAYGYT
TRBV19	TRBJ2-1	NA	ASSAGGSYNEQF
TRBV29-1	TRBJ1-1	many	SVVIYTEAF
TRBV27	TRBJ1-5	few	ASSFSGLQPQH
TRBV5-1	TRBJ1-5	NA	ASSLGDLGQPQH
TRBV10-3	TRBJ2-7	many	AINDRAGEQY
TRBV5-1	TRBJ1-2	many	ASSPGQGDGYT
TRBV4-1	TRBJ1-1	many	ASSQDPSNTEAF
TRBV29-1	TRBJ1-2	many	SVEMMAGTSYT
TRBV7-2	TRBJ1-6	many	ASSPLREFGAPLH
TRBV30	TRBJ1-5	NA	AWSVHTGQPQH
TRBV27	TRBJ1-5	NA	ASSRNRGNQPQH
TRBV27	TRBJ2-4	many	ASSSGPERVH
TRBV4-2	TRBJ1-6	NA	ASSTFRGSPLH
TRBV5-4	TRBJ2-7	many	ASSLWTGIYSYEQY
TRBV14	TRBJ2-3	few	ASSRQTRGADTQY
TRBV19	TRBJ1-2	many	ASSLIFPARGQIYGYT
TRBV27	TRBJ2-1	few	ASSPSGGTHSEQF
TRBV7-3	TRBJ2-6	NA	ASSNRGQAGANVLT
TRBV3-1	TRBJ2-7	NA	ASSQTGGLPPPKQY
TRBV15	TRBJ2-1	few	ATSRDVKLAGGEQF
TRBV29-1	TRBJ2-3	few	SVVPGQVFDTQY
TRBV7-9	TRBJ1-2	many	ASSLGDTSAGGYT
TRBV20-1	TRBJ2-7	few	SAGGHRPRGYEQY
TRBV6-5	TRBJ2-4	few	ASSYSRGGLGIQY
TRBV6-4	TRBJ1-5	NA	ASSDSTGRANQPQH
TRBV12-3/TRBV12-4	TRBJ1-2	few	ASSLRTVDYGYT
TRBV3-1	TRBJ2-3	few	ASSHSSGDTQY
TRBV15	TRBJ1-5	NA	ATSRDNQVTQPQH
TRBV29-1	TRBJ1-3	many	SVGPGSSGNTIY
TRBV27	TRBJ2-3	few	ASSLQGPGEGFTDTQY
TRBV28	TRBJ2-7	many	ASSSGSLTREQY
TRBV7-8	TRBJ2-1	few	ASSSGWGYEQF
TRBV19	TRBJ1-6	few	ASSTNTGNSYNSPLH
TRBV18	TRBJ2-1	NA	ASSQGMYNEQF
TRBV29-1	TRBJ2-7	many	SVGASAGGRYEQY
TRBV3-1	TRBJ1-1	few	ASSPLGRYTEAF
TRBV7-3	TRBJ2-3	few	ASSLGGTSGWY
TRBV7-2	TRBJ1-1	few	ASSSQFMNAEAF
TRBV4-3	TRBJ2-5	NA	ASSLLAGVQETQY
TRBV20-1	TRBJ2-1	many	SARGHQRSSSYNEQF
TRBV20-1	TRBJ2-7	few	SARDPDNRAHRREQY
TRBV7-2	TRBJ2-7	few	ASREGGSYEQY